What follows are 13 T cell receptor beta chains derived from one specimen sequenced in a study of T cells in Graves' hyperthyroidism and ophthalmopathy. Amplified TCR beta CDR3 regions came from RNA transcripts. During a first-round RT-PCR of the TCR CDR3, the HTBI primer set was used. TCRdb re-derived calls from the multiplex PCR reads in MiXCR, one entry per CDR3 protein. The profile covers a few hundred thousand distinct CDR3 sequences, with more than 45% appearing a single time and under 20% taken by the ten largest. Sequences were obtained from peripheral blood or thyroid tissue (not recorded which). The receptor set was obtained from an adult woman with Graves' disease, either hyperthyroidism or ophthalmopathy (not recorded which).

CDR3 in amino acids: CASSLVGRDEQYF. In nucleotides, the CDR3 is TGTGCCAGCAGCTTAGTCGGCAGAGACGAGCAGTACTTC. The genes are TRBV7-9 and TRBJ2-5, with no clear D. Near its end, the DNA agrees better with TRBJ2-7, so the J call may be wrong. Germline V gives CDR1 SEHNR, CDR2 FQNEAQ (reference sequence). The CDR3 runs 13 residues.

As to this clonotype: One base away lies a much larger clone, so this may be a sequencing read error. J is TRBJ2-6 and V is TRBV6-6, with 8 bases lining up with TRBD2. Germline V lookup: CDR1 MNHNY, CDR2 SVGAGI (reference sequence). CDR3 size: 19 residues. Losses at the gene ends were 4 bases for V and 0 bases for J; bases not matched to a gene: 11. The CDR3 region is CASSSPTGSGSSGANVLTF. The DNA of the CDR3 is TGTGCCAGCAGTTCCCCGACCGGGAGCGGGAGCTCTGGGGCCAACGTCCTGACTTTC.

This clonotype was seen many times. DNA for the CDR3: TGTGCCAGTAGTATAGTGCCGAACACTGAAGCTTTCTTT. Translated, it gives CASSIVPNTEAFF. This rearrangement joins TRBV19 to TRBJ1-1; D is unclear. The CDR3 runs 13 residues. Germline CDR1 and CDR2: LNHDA and SQIVND (reference sequence). V lost 1 base and J 1 base, leaving 4 bases between the germline ends.

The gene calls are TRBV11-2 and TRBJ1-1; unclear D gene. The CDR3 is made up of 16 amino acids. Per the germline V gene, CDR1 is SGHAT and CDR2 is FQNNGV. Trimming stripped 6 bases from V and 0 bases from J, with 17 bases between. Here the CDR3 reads CASSLPTVRLNTEAFF. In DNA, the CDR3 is TGTGCCAGCAGTTTACCCACAGTTCGGTTGAACACTGAAGCTTTCTTT.

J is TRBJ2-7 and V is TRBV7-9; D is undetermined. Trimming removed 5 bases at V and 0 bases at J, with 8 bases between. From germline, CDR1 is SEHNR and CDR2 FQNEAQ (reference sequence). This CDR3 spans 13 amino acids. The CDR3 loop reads CASSAGNSYEQYF. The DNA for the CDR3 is TGTGCCAGCAGCGCCGGTAACTCCTACGAGCAGTACTTC.

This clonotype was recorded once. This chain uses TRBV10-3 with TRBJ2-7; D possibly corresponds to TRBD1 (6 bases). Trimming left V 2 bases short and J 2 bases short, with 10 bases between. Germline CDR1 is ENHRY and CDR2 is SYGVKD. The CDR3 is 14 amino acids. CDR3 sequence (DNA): TGTGCCATCAGTGAGGGACAGAGGCCCTACGAGCAGTACTTC. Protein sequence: CAISEGQRPYEQYF.

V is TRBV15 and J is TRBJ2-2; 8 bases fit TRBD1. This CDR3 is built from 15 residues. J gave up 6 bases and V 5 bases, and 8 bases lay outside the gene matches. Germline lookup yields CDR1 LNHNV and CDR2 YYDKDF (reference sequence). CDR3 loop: CATSRFGQGSGELFF. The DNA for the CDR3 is TGTGCCACCAGCCGCTTCGGACAGGGTTCCGGGGAGCTGTTTTTT.

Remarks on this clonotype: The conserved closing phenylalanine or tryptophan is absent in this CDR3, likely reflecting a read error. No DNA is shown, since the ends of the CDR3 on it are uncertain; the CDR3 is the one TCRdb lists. CDR3 residues: CATSDRRQGRRFDY. The chain is built from TRBV24-1 and TRBJ1-4; the table's D call, TRBD1, was not checked against the DNA. Germline values: CDR1 KGHDR, CDR2 SFDVKD. The CDR3 adds up to 14 amino acids, both ends counted.

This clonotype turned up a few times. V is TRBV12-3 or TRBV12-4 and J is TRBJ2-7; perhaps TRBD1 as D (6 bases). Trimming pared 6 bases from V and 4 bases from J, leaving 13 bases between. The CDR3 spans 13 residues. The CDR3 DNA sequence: TGTGCCAGCAGCAACGGACAGCGATACGAGCAGTACTTC. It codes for CASSNGQRYEQYF.

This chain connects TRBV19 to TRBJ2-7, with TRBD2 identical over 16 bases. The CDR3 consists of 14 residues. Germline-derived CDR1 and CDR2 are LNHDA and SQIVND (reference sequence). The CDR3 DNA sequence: TGTGCTAGCGGGACTAGCGGGAGGGCCTACGAGCAGTACTTC. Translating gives CASGTSGRAYEQYF. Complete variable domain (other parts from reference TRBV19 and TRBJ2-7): DGGITQSPKYLFRKEGQNVTLSCEQNLNHDAMYWYRQDPGQGLRLIYYSQIVNDFQKGDIAEGYSVSREKKESFPLTVTSAQKNPTAFYLCASGTSGRAYEQYFGPGTRLTVT.

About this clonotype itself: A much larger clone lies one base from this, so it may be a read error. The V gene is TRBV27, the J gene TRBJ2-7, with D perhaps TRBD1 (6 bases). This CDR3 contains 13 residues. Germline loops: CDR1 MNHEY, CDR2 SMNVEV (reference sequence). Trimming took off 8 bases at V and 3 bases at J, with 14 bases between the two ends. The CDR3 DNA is TGTGCCAGCCGACCGGACAGCCACTACGAGCAGTACTTC. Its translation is CASRPDSHYEQYF.

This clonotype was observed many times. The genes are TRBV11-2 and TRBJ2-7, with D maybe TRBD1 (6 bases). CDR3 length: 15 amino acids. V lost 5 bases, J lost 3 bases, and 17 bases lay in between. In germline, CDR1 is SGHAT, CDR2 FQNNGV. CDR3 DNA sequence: TGTGCCAGCAGCGTCGGGACCGGGACACGCTACGAGCAGTACTTC. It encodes CASSVGTGTRYEQYF.

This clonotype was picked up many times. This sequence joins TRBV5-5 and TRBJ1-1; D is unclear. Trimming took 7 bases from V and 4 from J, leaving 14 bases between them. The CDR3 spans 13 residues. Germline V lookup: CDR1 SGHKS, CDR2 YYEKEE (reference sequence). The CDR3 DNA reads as TGTGCCAGCCTCTTCGGGGTGGGCACTGAAGCTTTCTTT. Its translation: CASLFGVGTEAFF.